This TCR beta chain was found in a study of blood T cell repertoires in COVID-19. TCRdb's copy holds only in-frame clones and misses some; the assay was immunoSEQ multiplex PCR. This table has a few hundred thousand clones, around 87% appearing once. The CDR3 sequence is 14 residues long. Germline CDR1 and CDR2: MNHEY and SMNVEV (reference sequence). Trimming cost V 6 bases and J 5 bases; bases outside gene matches: 5. The chain carries TRBV27 and TRBJ2-5, with 11 nucleotides matching TRBD2. The TCR originated in a woman aged 45-60 years who had recovered from COVID-19. Sequenced sample: peripheral blood. For the CDR3, the DNA is TGTGCCAGCAGACGACTAGCGGGGTGGGAGACCCAGTACTTC. It yields the protein CASRRLAGWETQYF.